This is a list of T cell receptor beta chains from one sample in a study of breast tumors, draining lymph nodes, adjacent tissues. TCRdb re-called the multiplex PCR reads with MiXCR, one entry per CDR3 protein. The sample carries some 230,000 distinct CDR3 sequences, 34% recorded once. Sequencing was performed on axillary lymph node tissue. The receptors shown here come from a female donor with breast cancer. Some clones in this sample may be carry-over from other donors' samples. Both conserved end residues are part of each CDR3. Fields, in order: clone size, D gene, V gene, CDR3 length, J gene, CDR3 DNA, CDR3 protein. A D gene is named only where the DNA matches it firmly. The size field is filled for only some rows; it gives once, few, many or a size class.

clone size: -; D gene: -; V gene: TRBV24-1; CDR3 length: 10; J gene: TRBJ1-2; CDR3 DNA: TGTGCCACCAGTAACTATGGCTACACCTTC; CDR3 protein: CATSNYGYTF
clone size: many; D gene: TRBD1; V gene: TRBV12-3/TRBV12-4; CDR3 length: 15; J gene: TRBJ1-3; CDR3 DNA: TGTGCCAGCAGTTTAACAGGGGGCTCTGGAAACACCATATATTTT; CDR3 protein: CASSLTGGSGNTIYF
clone size: once; D gene: -; V gene: TRBV6-5; CDR3 length: 13; J gene: TRBJ1-5; CDR3 DNA: TGTGCCAGCAGTTTTACAGGTTATCAGCCCCAGCATTTT; CDR3 protein: CASSFTGYQPQHF
clone size: many; D gene: -; V gene: TRBV6-1; CDR3 length: 16; J gene: TRBJ1-2; CDR3 DNA: TGTGCCAGCAGGATAGGGAAATGGGATCCCAACTATGGCTACACCTTC; CDR3 protein: CASRIGKWDPNYGYTF
clone size: -; D gene: TRBD1; V gene: TRBV19; CDR3 length: 17; J gene: TRBJ2-3; CDR3 DNA: TGTGCCAGTAGTACGGCGGACAGGCGGACTCGCACAGATACGCAGTATTTT; CDR3 protein: CASSTADRRTRTDTQYF
clone size: -; D gene: -; V gene: TRBV20-1; CDR3 length: 11; J gene: TRBJ1-5; CDR3 DNA: TGCAGTGCCACGAGCTCCGGGCCCCAGCATTTT; CDR3 protein: CSATSSGPQHF
clone size: many; D gene: -; V gene: TRBV7-7; CDR3 length: 15; J gene: TRBJ2-5; CDR3 DNA: TGTGCTAGCAGCTTAGCGCCGGCAGCCCAAGAGACCCAGTACTTC; CDR3 protein: CASSLAPAAQETQYF
clone size: -; D gene: TRBD2; V gene: TRBV12-3/TRBV12-4; CDR3 length: 14; J gene: TRBJ2-3; CDR3 DNA: TGTGCCAGCAGTTGGTCGGGAGGAACAGATACGCAGTATTTT; CDR3 protein: CASSWSGGTDTQYF
clone size: many; D gene: TRBD1; V gene: TRBV11-2; CDR3 length: 13; J gene: TRBJ2-1; CDR3 DNA: TGTGCCAGCAGCTTAGAAGAGGGGGCGAGTGAGTTCTTC; CDR3 protein: CASSLEEGASEFF
clone size: -; D gene: TRBD1; V gene: TRBV9; CDR3 length: 16; J gene: TRBJ2-1; CDR3 DNA: TGTGCCAGCAGCATCGGACAGGGGACAGGGGCGAATGAGCAGTTCTTC; CDR3 protein: CASSIGQGTGANEQFF
clone size: -; D gene: TRBD1; V gene: TRBV20-1; CDR3 length: 13; J gene: TRBJ1-6; CDR3 DNA: TGCAGTGCTACAGACAGGGGCAATTCACCCCTCCACTTT; CDR3 protein: CSATDRGNSPLHF
clone size: -; D gene: -; V gene: TRBV12-3/TRBV12-4; CDR3 length: 15; J gene: TRBJ1-3; CDR3 DNA: TGTGCCAGCAAAACTGGCCGAAGCTCTGGAAACACCATATATTTT; CDR3 protein: CASKTGRSSGNTIYF
clone size: many; D gene: -; V gene: TRBV7-3; CDR3 length: 18; J gene: TRBJ2-3; CDR3 DNA: TGTGCCAGCAGCTCCCCGGACTCGCCTGCTCTTGGCACAGATACGCAGTATTTT; CDR3 protein: CASSSPDSPALGTDTQYF
clone size: many; D gene: TRBD1; V gene: TRBV4-1; CDR3 length: 14; J gene: TRBJ1-6; CDR3 DNA: TGCGCCAGCAGCCAAGCCGGGACAGCCCCACCCCTCCACTTT; CDR3 protein: CASSQAGTAPPLHF
clone size: -; D gene: -; V gene: TRBV9; CDR3 length: 17; J gene: TRBJ2-6; CDR3 DNA: TGTGCCAGCATTAGTGGTCTCAAGGGAGCTGGGGCCAACGTCCTGACTTTC; CDR3 protein: CASISGLKGAGANVLTF
clone size: many; D gene: TRBD1; V gene: TRBV20-1; CDR3 length: 14; J gene: TRBJ2-1; CDR3 DNA: TGCAGTGCTGCCGGGACAGGGGGCTACAATGAGCAGTTCTTC; CDR3 protein: CSAAGTGGYNEQFF
clone size: many; D gene: -; V gene: TRBV4-1; CDR3 length: 15; J gene: TRBJ2-5; CDR3 DNA: TGCGCCAGCAGCCAAGATGAGGGTAGCTGGGAGACCCAGTACTTC; CDR3 protein: CASSQDEGSWETQYF
clone size: many; D gene: TRBD2; V gene: TRBV5-1; CDR3 length: 17; J gene: TRBJ2-5; CDR3 DNA: TGCGCCAGCAGCGACACCCAGCGGGGGGCAGGGAGAGAGACCCAGTACTTC; CDR3 protein: CASSDTQRGAGRETQYF
clone size: -; D gene: -; V gene: TRBV20-1; CDR3 length: 14; J gene: TRBJ2-7; CDR3 DNA: TGCAGTGCTAGAGATACCGGGAGCTCCTACGAGCAGTACTTC; CDR3 protein: CSARDTGSSYEQYF
clone size: -; D gene: TRBD1; V gene: TRBV5-1; CDR3 length: 12; J gene: TRBJ1-2; CDR3 DNA: TGCGCCAGCAGCCCCCAGGGGGAGCGCTACACCTTC; CDR3 protein: CASSPQGERYTF
clone size: many; D gene: -; V gene: TRBV20-1; CDR3 length: 12; J gene: TRBJ1-2; CDR3 DNA: TGCAGTGCTCCCCAACCCAACTATGGCTACACCTTC; CDR3 protein: CSAPQPNYGYTF
clone size: -; D gene: -; V gene: TRBV10-3; CDR3 length: 16; J gene: TRBJ1-5; CDR3 DNA: TGTGCCGTCAGTGAGCCGGGGCAGGGCTACAATCAGCCCCAGCATTTT; CDR3 protein: CAVSEPGQGYNQPQHF
clone size: -; D gene: -; V gene: TRBV5-4; CDR3 length: 14; J gene: TRBJ2-1; CDR3 DNA: TGTGCCAGCAGCCACAGTCCCTCGGATAGTGAGCAGTTCTTC; CDR3 protein: CASSHSPSDSEQFF
clone size: -; D gene: -; V gene: TRBV29-1; CDR3 length: 14; J gene: TRBJ2-3; CDR3 DNA: TGCAGCGTTGCATGGTCGGGACCCACAGATACGCAGTATTTT; CDR3 protein: CSVAWSGPTDTQYF
clone size: many; D gene: -; V gene: TRBV5-4; CDR3 length: 15; J gene: TRBJ2-1; CDR3 DNA: TGTGCCAGCAGCTTCACCCAGGGTTACTACAATGAGCAGTTCTTC; CDR3 protein: CASSFTQGYYNEQFF
clone size: many; D gene: -; V gene: TRBV7-9; CDR3 length: 15; J gene: TRBJ1-2; CDR3 DNA: TGTGCCAGCAGCTCTATTCCTGGACATAAGGAAGGCTACCCCTTC; CDR3 protein: CASSSIPGHKEGYPF
clone size: many; D gene: -; V gene: TRBV5-6; CDR3 length: 12; J gene: TRBJ2-7; CDR3 DNA: TGTGCCAGCAGCAGGAAAAACTACGAGCAGTACTTC; CDR3 protein: CASSRKNYEQYF
clone size: many; D gene: -; V gene: TRBV6-1; CDR3 length: 15; J gene: TRBJ2-5; CDR3 DNA: TGTGCCACGACAAGCCGGGGGATCGGCCCCGAGACCCAGTACTTC; CDR3 protein: CATTSRGIGPETQYF
clone size: few; D gene: -; V gene: TRBV18; CDR3 length: 14; J gene: TRBJ2-1; CDR3 DNA: TGTGCCAGCTCAAGACAGAAAATCGCAGATGAGCAGTTCTTC; CDR3 protein: CASSRQKIADEQFF
clone size: many; D gene: -; V gene: TRBV10-2; CDR3 length: 11; J gene: TRBJ2-7; CDR3 DNA: TGCGCCAGCCAGCACGCGTACGAGCAGTACTTC; CDR3 protein: CASQHAYEQYF
clone size: -; D gene: TRBD1; V gene: TRBV5-1; CDR3 length: 11; J gene: TRBJ1-6; CDR3 DNA: TGCGCCGACAGGGGCGGTTCACCCCTCCACTTT; CDR3 protein: CADRGGSPLHF
clone size: many; D gene: -; V gene: TRBV30; CDR3 length: 11; J gene: TRBJ2-1; CDR3 DNA: TGTGCCTGGAGTGATGACCATGAGCAGTTCTTC; CDR3 protein: CAWSDDHEQFF
clone size: -; D gene: -; V gene: TRBV6-1; CDR3 length: 17; J gene: TRBJ1-6; CDR3 DNA: TGTGCCAGCAGTCAGGCGGACGGCAGCTCCTATAATTCACCCCTCCACTTT; CDR3 protein: CASSQADGSSYNSPLHF
clone size: -; D gene: -; V gene: TRBV2; CDR3 length: 10; J gene: TRBJ1-2; CDR3 DNA: TGTGCCAGCAGTGTGGAGTGGTACACCTTC; CDR3 protein: CASSVEWYTF
clone size: many; D gene: -; V gene: TRBV5-1; CDR3 length: 16; J gene: TRBJ1-3; CDR3 DNA: TGCGCCAGCAGCACCGGACGGGGGAACTCTGGAAACACCATATATTTT; CDR3 protein: CASSTGRGNSGNTIYF
clone size: few; D gene: -; V gene: TRBV18; CDR3 length: 15; J gene: TRBJ1-2; CDR3 DNA: TGTGCCAGCTCACCGGACGACAGCCCTAACTATGGCTACACCTTC; CDR3 protein: CASSPDDSPNYGYTF
clone size: -; D gene: TRBD1; V gene: TRBV20-1; CDR3 length: 14; J gene: TRBJ1-4; CDR3 DNA: TGCAGTGCTCGAACGGGAACAGGGGTCGAAAAACTGTTTTTT; CDR3 protein: CSARTGTGVEKLFF
clone size: -; D gene: TRBD1; V gene: TRBV24-1; CDR3 length: 16; J gene: TRBJ1-5; CDR3 DNA: TGTGCCACCAGTGATACACAGGGGGCTTCTAAAGAGACCCAGCATTTT; CDR3 protein: CATSDTQGASKETQHF
clone size: many; D gene: TRBD1; V gene: TRBV6-5; CDR3 length: 14; J gene: TRBJ2-5; CDR3 DNA: TGTGCCAGCAGTTACTCGTTAGGGGGCGGGACCCAGTACTTC; CDR3 protein: CASSYSLGGGTQYF
clone size: many; D gene: -; V gene: TRBV29-1; CDR3 length: 13; J gene: TRBJ2-5; CDR3 DNA: TGCAGCTCCCGAATGGGGGTCCAAGAGACCCAGTACTTC; CDR3 protein: CSSRMGVQETQYF
clone size: many; D gene: TRBD1; V gene: TRBV28; CDR3 length: 15; J gene: TRBJ1-5; CDR3 DNA: TGTGCCAGCAGTTTACGACAGGGGAACGACCAGCCCCAGCATTTT; CDR3 protein: CASSLRQGNDQPQHF
clone size: many; D gene: TRBD1; V gene: TRBV10-2; CDR3 length: 14; J gene: TRBJ2-5; CDR3 DNA: TGCGCCAGCAGTAGGACAGGGGGCTTGGAGACCCAGTACTTC; CDR3 protein: CASSRTGGLETQYF
clone size: many; D gene: -; V gene: TRBV4-1; CDR3 length: 13; J gene: TRBJ1-5; CDR3 DNA: TGCGCCAGCAGCCAAGGAACCGGGGAGCCCCAGCATTTT; CDR3 protein: CASSQGTGEPQHF
clone size: once; D gene: TRBD2; V gene: TRBV11-2; CDR3 length: 16; J gene: TRBJ2-1; CDR3 DNA: TGTGCCAGCAGCTCGAAACTAGCGGGGGGATACAATGGGCAGTTCTTC; CDR3 protein: CASSSKLAGGYNGQFF
clone size: many; D gene: TRBD2; V gene: TRBV29-1; CDR3 length: 13; J gene: TRBJ2-1; CDR3 DNA: TGCAGCGCAATAGCGGGAGGTGGCAATGAGCAGTTCTTC; CDR3 protein: CSAIAGGGNEQFF
clone size: -; D gene: -; V gene: TRBV25-1; CDR3 length: 13; J gene: TRBJ2-7; CDR3 DNA: TGTGCCAGCAGTCCCCCTTTCGCCTACGAGCAGTACTTC; CDR3 protein: CASSPPFAYEQYF
clone size: many; D gene: -; V gene: TRBV5-1; CDR3 length: 15; J gene: TRBJ1-3; CDR3 DNA: TGCGCCAGCAGCTTGGGGGCGAGAACTGGAAACACCATATATTTT; CDR3 protein: CASSLGARTGNTIYF
clone size: -; D gene: -; V gene: TRBV5-4; CDR3 length: 12; J gene: TRBJ1-2; CDR3 DNA: TGTGCCAGCTTTGGGGGTAGCTATGGCTACACCTTC; CDR3 protein: CASFGGSYGYTF
clone size: few; D gene: -; V gene: TRBV10-3; CDR3 length: 15; J gene: TRBJ2-1; CDR3 DNA: TGTGCCATCAATACTTATGGGACACCTGGGGATGAGCAGTTCTTC; CDR3 protein: CAINTYGTPGDEQFF
clone size: many; D gene: TRBD2; V gene: TRBV15; CDR3 length: 18; J gene: TRBJ2-7; CDR3 DNA: TGTGCCACCAGCAGTGATGGGCTAAGTACTAGCGGGGTCGACGAGCAGTACTTC; CDR3 protein: CATSSDGLSTSGVDEQYF
clone size: -; D gene: -; V gene: TRBV5-1; CDR3 length: 12; J gene: TRBJ2-3; CDR3 DNA: TGCGCCAGCAGTAGCGACGGGGCTACGCAGTATTTT; CDR3 protein: CASSSDGATQYF